This T cell receptor (beta chain) came from a study of blood T cells in healthy people across ages. The study, taken as a whole, reports: Relative to aged donors, long-lived donors carried more naive CD4+ cells and displayed higher diversity. Getting older went along with TCR beta diversity per million T cells dropping roughly linearly.

The CDR3 is made up of 16 amino acids. The J segment lost 7 bases and the V segment lost 3 bases, leaving 8 bases of the junction unmatched. CDR1 is SGDLS and CDR2 is YYNGEE in the germline V gene. Primers used in a second PCR of roughly 6 to 12 cycles were a sample-barcoded 5' primer and a J-beta primer mix. TCRdb ran MiXCR on the 5' RACE reads and lists one entry per CDR3 protein. The sample consists of a few hundred thousand distinct CDR3 sequences, about 25% of them appearing once. This clonotype was seen ten or more times. Its antigen is undetermined. The J gene is TRBJ2-1, the V gene TRBV9; 12 nucleotides align to TRBD2. The sample comprised blood. The sequence derives from a woman in her 70s in good health. The DNA of the CDR3 is TGTGCCAGCAGCGATCTAGCGGGGGGGCAAGGGAATGAGCAGTTCTTC. This encodes CASSDLAGGQGNEQFF. The whole variable domain, remainder taken from reference TRBV9 and TRBJ2-1, is DSGVTQTPKHLITATGQRVTLRCSPRSGDLSVYWYQQSLDQGLQFLIQYYNGEERAKGNILERFSAQQFPDLHSELNLSSLELGDSALYFCASSDLAGGQGNEQFFGPGTRLTVL.